A single sample is the source of the 21 T cell receptor beta chains below, sequenced in a study of shared clonotypes between healthy human individuals. Selected positively for CCR7 and CD45RO-negative, naive CD8 cells excluded terminally differentiated effector memory CD45RA+ cells. Assay: immunoSEQ multiplex PCR; the TCRdb copy retains only in-frame clones and omits some. The data contain under 1 million clones, almost 95% of them seen just once; the ten biggest clones take up less than 25%. The sequenced material came from naive CD8+ T cells sorted from blood. Receptors originate from a man aged 25-40 years in good health.

The genes are TRBV27 and TRBJ1-5; weak D call: TRBD1 (5 bases). The V end lost 4 bases, the J end lost 9 bases, and 10 bases lay between the germline ends. The germline V gene encodes CDR1 MNHEY and CDR2 SMNVEV (reference sequence). This CDR3 has 12 amino acids. CDR3 bases: TGTGCCAGCAGTTCCCTGGGGGGGCCCCAGCATTTT. It specifies CASSSLGGPQHF.

The gene calls are TRBV19 and TRBJ2-1; D unclear. CDR3 size: 15 residues. V lost 6 bases and J lost 6, with 18 bases in between. Germline V gene data show CDR1 as LNHDA and CDR2 as SQIVND (reference sequence). CDR3 region: CASSQPLDRPNEQFF. CDR3 in DNA: TGTGCCAGTAGCCAACCCCTGGACCGTCCCAATGAGCAGTTCTTC.

With respect to this clone: Other DNA variants within this sample encode the same CDR3. The gene calls are TRBV29-1 and TRBJ2-1; 7 bases are a match to TRBD2. After removal of 4 bases from V and 1 base from J, the junction contained 1 base not matched to a gene. CDR1 is SQVTM, CDR2 ANQGSEA, per germline. CDR3 length equals 13 residues. DNA of the CDR3: TGCAGCGTTGTCGGGGGGTCCTACAATGAGCAGTTCTTC. This encodes CSVVGGSYNEQFF.

The chain is built from TRBV7-6 and TRBJ2-3; 12 bases fit TRBD2. With 5 bases clipped from V and 3 bases from J, the junction kept 12 bases outside the gene matches. Germline lookup yields CDR1 SGHVS and CDR2 FNYEAQ. The CDR3 is made up of 18 amino acids. The CDR3 coding sequence is TGTGCCAGCAGCCAGACTAGCGGGAGAGGGTGGGTAACAGATACGCAGTATTTT. Protein sequence: CASSQTSGRGWVTDTQYF.

This clone was seen once. V usage is TRBV11-2 and J usage is TRBJ2-1; TRBD2 aligns across 11 bases. With 3 bases clipped from V and 6 bases from J, the junction kept 4 bases outside the gene matches. CDR3 length equals 15 residues. Germline V gene data show CDR1 as SGHAT and CDR2 as FQNNGV. The CDR3 spells CASSFLAGGPNEQFF. As DNA, the CDR3 is TGTGCCAGCAGCTTCTTAGCGGGAGGGCCCAATGAGCAGTTCTTC.

The count of this clone is one. The J gene is TRBJ1-1, the V gene TRBV28, with D maybe TRBD1 (6 bases). The germline CDR1 and CDR2 sequences are MDHEN and SYDVKM. The CDR3 consists of 15 residues. V lost 2 bases and J 0 bases, leaving 10 bases between the germline ends. This CDR3 reads CASSLVGGVNTEAFF. The CDR3 DNA reads as TGTGCCAGCAGTTTAGTTGGGGGCGTGAACACTGAAGCTTTCTTT.

This chain joins TRBV29-1 and TRBJ2-3, with 9 bases that match TRBD2. This CDR3 comprises 13 residues. Germline assignment: CDR1 SQVTM and CDR2 ANQGSEA. Trimming cost V 7 bases and J 2 bases; bases outside gene matches: 4. This chain's CDR3 is CSGGLAPTDTQYF. The CDR3 DNA reads as TGCAGCGGCGGACTAGCGCCCACAGATACGCAGTATTTT.

In this sample, this clone turned up a few times. This chain uses TRBV19 with TRBJ2-1; TRBD2 aligns across 14 bases. V lost 5 bases to trimming and J lost 1 base; unmatched junction nucleotides: 7. Per germline, CDR1 LNHDA and CDR2 SQIVND (reference sequence). The CDR3 covers 18 residues. The CDR3 protein is CASSPGLAGGFSYNEQFF. Here the CDR3 DNA reads TGTGCCAGTAGTCCCGGACTAGCGGGAGGTTTTTCCTACAATGAGCAGTTCTTC.

V and J are TRBV7-9 and TRBJ1-2; 8 bases match TRBD1. This CDR3 is built from 13 residues. Germline values: CDR1 SEHNR, CDR2 FQNEAQ (reference sequence). Germline trimming cut 4 bases from V and 6 bases from J; bases unmatched to any gene: 4. DNA of the CDR3: TGTGCCAGCAGCTCGACAGGGGCTCATGGCTACACCTTC. The encoded protein is CASSSTGAHGYTF. Together with reference TRBV7-9 and TRBJ1-2, the CDR3 gives the full variable domain: DTGVSQNPRHKITKRGQNVTFRCDPISEHNRLYWYRQTLGQGPEFLTYFQNEAQLEKSRLLSDRFSAERPKGSFSTLEIQRTEQGDSAMYLCASSSTGAHGYTFGSGTRLTVV.

V usage is TRBV4-1 and J usage is TRBJ2-1; 9 bases are a match to TRBD2. CDR1 is MGHRA and CDR2 is YSYEKL in the germline V gene. CDR3 length: 15 amino acids. V lost 2 bases to trimming and J lost 5 bases; unmatched junction nucleotides: 4. The CDR3 sequence is CASSQPSGIHNEQFF. The CDR3 DNA reads TGCGCCAGCAGCCAACCTAGCGGGATCCACAATGAGCAGTTCTTC.

The table lists this clone with a few counts. The chain employs TRBV6-4 and TRBJ2-1; 10 bases map to TRBD2. V was clipped by 2 bases and J by 6 bases; unmatched bases: 1. This CDR3 has 14 residues. CDR1 MRHNA and CDR2 SNTAGT come from the germline V gene. CDR3 loop: CASSDLAGANEQFF. The CDR3 DNA reads TGTGCCAGCAGTGACCTAGCGGGAGCCAATGAGCAGTTCTTC.

This chain links TRBV5-6 with TRBJ2-3; 8 bases are a match to TRBD2. This CDR3 region has 17 residues. J lost 0 bases, V lost 2 bases, and 8 bases had no gene match. Germline V gene sequence: CDR1 SGHDT, CDR2 YYEEEE. CDR3 sequence reads: CASSLASGPSSTDTQYF. The CDR3 DNA reads as TGTGCCAGCAGCTTAGCTAGCGGGCCTTCCAGCACAGATACGCAGTATTTT.

This chain connects TRBV4-2 to TRBJ2-7; 8 positions agree with TRBD2. This CDR3 has 15 amino acids. The germline V gene encodes CDR1 LGHNA and CDR2 YNFKEQ. V was pared by 1 base and J by 0 bases, with 2 bases of the junction left unmatched. CDR3 nucleotides: TGTGCCAGCAGCCAAGGACTAGCGAGCTCCTACGAGCAGTACTTC. It is translated as CASSQGLASSYEQYF.

This clone was seen once. The chain combines TRBV19 with TRBJ1-5, with 8 bases identical to TRBD1. Germline V gene data show CDR1 as LNHDA and CDR2 as SQIVND (reference sequence). V dropped 4 bases and J dropped 7; count of bases not matched to a gene: 6. The CDR3 sequence is 14 residues long. The CDR3, as DNA: TGTGCCAGTAGTACAAGGACAGGGTTCCAGCCCCAGCATTTT. It is translated as CASSTRTGFQPQHF.

This rearrangement joins TRBV7-8 to TRBJ2-7, with a weak D call TRBD2 (6 bases). CDR1 and CDR2 (germline): SGHVS, FQNEAQ. This CDR3 has 16 residues. V was trimmed by 4 bases and J by 5 bases, leaving 21 bases between them. CDR3 nucleotides: TGTGCCAGCAGCTCCGGAACGGGAGTGACGAGCAACGAGCAGTACTTC. Translation: CASSSGTGVTSNEQYF.

V is TRBV29-1 and J is TRBJ1-2; D is perhaps TRBD1 (5 bases). The CDR3 contains 13 residues. Germline loops: CDR1 SQVTM, CDR2 ANQGSEA. V was cut by 4 bases and J by 3 bases, with 12 bases left in between. The CDR3 nucleotides read TGCAGCGTTGGGGGCGGGGAGGACTATGGCTACACCTTC. Amino acid sequence: CSVGGGEDYGYTF.

The chain is built from TRBV15 and TRBJ2-1; D is perhaps TRBD1 (6 bases). Per the germline V gene, CDR1 is LNHNV and CDR2 is YYDKDF (reference sequence). Deletions cut 1 base from V and 4 bases from J, with 14 bases between. CDR3 length: 16 amino acids. In nucleotides, the CDR3 is TGTGCCACCAGCAGAGGATCGCAGACAGGATACAATGAGCAGTTCTTC. This gives the protein CATSRGSQTGYNEQFF. The whole variable domain, remainder taken from reference TRBV15 and TRBJ2-1, is DAMVIQNPRYQVTQFGKPVTLSCSQTLNHNVMYWYQQKSSQAPKLLFHYYDKDFNNEADTPDNFQSRRPNTSFCFLDIRSPGLGDTAMYLCATSRGSQTGYNEQFFGPGTRLTVL.

The rearrangement joins TRBV7-9 to TRBJ2-3; 12 bases are a match to TRBD2. V was clipped by 4 bases and J by 4 bases; unmatched bases: 12. This CDR3 has 18 residues. Germline V gene data show CDR1 as SEHNR and CDR2 as FQNEAQ (reference sequence). This CDR3 reads CASSSRGASGRAPDTQYF. In nucleotides, the CDR3 is TGTGCCAGCAGCTCCCGGGGGGCTAGCGGGAGGGCCCCAGATACGCAGTATTTT.

The chain has TRBV27 and TRBJ2-3, with TRBD2 identical over 7 bases. Losses at the gene ends were 5 bases for V and 6 bases for J; bases not matched to a gene: 8. Germline CDR1 and CDR2: MNHEY and SMNVEV (reference sequence). The CDR3 is 14 residues long. The CDR3 coding sequence is TGTGCCAGCAGTCCCGCGGGAGTGGGGGATACGCAGTATTTT. Translation gives CASSPAGVGDTQYF.

The J gene is TRBJ2-2, the V gene TRBV28; possible D gene TRBD2, 5 bases. This CDR3 contains 18 residues. Germline values: CDR1 MDHEN, CDR2 SYDVKM. Trimming removed 2 bases from V and 0 bases from J, with 16 bases in between. The CDR3 DNA reads TGTGCCAGCAGTTTAACGAGGGTACTAGTCCCGAACACCGGGGAGCTGTTTTTT. It codes for CASSLTRVLVPNTGELFF.

This clone was recorded only once. V and J are TRBV27 and TRBJ2-1; the D gene is possibly TRBD2 (5 bases). Trimming stripped 4 bases from V and 10 bases from J, with 11 bases between. The CDR3 contains 12 residues. CDR1 MNHEY and CDR2 SMNVEV come from the germline V gene (reference sequence). CDR3 nucleotide sequence: TGTGCCAGCAGTTCTTCTAGCAACGAGCAGTTCTTC. It codes for CASSSSSNEQFF.